This T cell receptor (beta chain) was identified during a study of blood T cell repertoires in COVID-19. Study at large: COVID-19 samples collected from the United States, Italy and Spain covered acute and convalescent phases.

This clone has a single count. As processed by the authors: Reference gene primer amplification gave nucleated cell count estimates. Libraries were prepared by immunoSEQ multiplex PCR; TCRdb keeps only in-frame clonotypes and omits some of them. V and J calls and clone size are given by that table; D and trimming were obtained from the DNA. The data show under 100,000 clones, with roughly four fifths seen just once and under 11% held by the top ten. The TCR sequence derives from a man aged 55 to 70 with acute or convalescent COVID-19. Sequenced input: peripheral blood.

In DNA, the CDR3 is TGTGCTAGTGGATCCCTTGGGAGTTCGTCTGGAAACACCATATATTTT. Translating gives CASGSLGSSSGNTIYF. V usage is TRBV12-5 and J usage is TRBJ1-3; D unclear. V was clipped by 6 bases and J by 1 base, with 16 bases between them. From germline, CDR1 is LGHNT and CDR2 FRNRAP. The CDR3 is 16 residues long.